A selection of T cell receptor beta chains follows, all from one sample in a study of T cell repertoires in ileal Crohn's disease. Only in-frame clones appear in the TCRdb table, and some are missing; sequencing was by immunoSEQ multiplex PCR. The sample lists more than 11,000 clones, over 75% seen once, with roughly 14% in the top ten. The sample comprised ileal tissue. The receptors were sampled from an adult with Crohn's disease. CDR3s leave out the opening cysteine and the closing phenylalanine or tryptophan. Fields, in order: V gene, J gene, CDR3 protein.

v_call: TRBV2; j_call: TRBJ1-6; cdr3_aa: ASSWTGVRSPLH
v_call: TRBV5-1; j_call: TRBJ1-6; cdr3_aa: ASSFWASNSPLH
v_call: TRBV6-1; j_call: TRBJ2-5; cdr3_aa: ASSALAGTQETQY
v_call: TRBV27; j_call: TRBJ1-5; cdr3_aa: ASSPFGRGDNQPQH
v_call: TRBV5-6; j_call: TRBJ2-7; cdr3_aa: ASSLAPKATGVYEQY
v_call: TRBV30; j_call: TRBJ2-7; cdr3_aa: AWSKGGGLNEQY
v_call: TRBV21-1; j_call: TRBJ2-5; cdr3_aa: ASSPISRVGKETQY
v_call: TRBV5-4; j_call: TRBJ2-5; cdr3_aa: ASSRAGGQGETQY
v_call: TRBV4-2; j_call: TRBJ1-1; cdr3_aa: ASSQEGTGGTEAF
v_call: TRBV19; j_call: TRBJ1-5; cdr3_aa: ASRDRDQPQH
v_call: TRBV6-5; j_call: TRBJ1-2; cdr3_aa: ASRRGQGIYGYT
v_call: TRBV15; j_call: TRBJ2-5; cdr3_aa: ATSRAGTGLLTQY
v_call: TRBV30; j_call: TRBJ1-2; cdr3_aa: AWSVLGRNYGYT
v_call: TRBV5-4; j_call: TRBJ2-6; cdr3_aa: ASSPWGAGANVLT
v_call: TRBV12-5; j_call: TRBJ2-2; cdr3_aa: ASGLVPGLVNWNTGELF
v_call: TRBV2; j_call: TRBJ1-4; cdr3_aa: ASMLDRATNEKLF
v_call: TRBV27; j_call: TRBJ2-7; cdr3_aa: ASRGLANSYEQY
v_call: TRBV7-6; j_call: TRBJ2-5; cdr3_aa: ASSLFPAGVLQETQY
v_call: TRBV4-1; j_call: TRBJ1-4; cdr3_aa: ASSQDIVGHLNEKLF
v_call: TRBV30; j_call: TRBJ1-2; cdr3_aa: ASSSGHTYGYT
v_call: TRBV19; j_call: TRBJ1-2; cdr3_aa: ASSPAGRANYGYT
v_call: TRBV2; j_call: TRBJ2-1; cdr3_aa: ASSEFTTGGLNNEQF
v_call: TRBV6-5; j_call: TRBJ2-7; cdr3_aa: ASSYYSGEGYEQY
v_call: TRBV10-3; j_call: TRBJ1-1; cdr3_aa: AIKQGRTEAF
v_call: TRBV5-1; j_call: TRBJ1-5; cdr3_aa: ASSLGFGQGVNQPQH
v_call: TRBV19; j_call: TRBJ1-4; cdr3_aa: ASSPLGQLNEKLF
v_call: TRBV19; j_call: TRBJ1-1; cdr3_aa: ASSIARTELTEAF
v_call: TRBV19; j_call: TRBJ2-3; cdr3_aa: ASSIGQRHTQY
v_call: TRBV4-1; j_call: TRBJ2-6; cdr3_aa: ASSQERVEVLT
v_call: TRBV10-3; j_call: TRBJ1-2; cdr3_aa: AISPGQGYYGYT
v_call: TRBV6-5; j_call: TRBJ1-1; cdr3_aa: ASRSPTGWTEAF
v_call: TRBV19; j_call: TRBJ1-1; cdr3_aa: ASSPDGEGNTEAF
v_call: TRBV7-2; j_call: TRBJ1-2; cdr3_aa: ASSATTGGNYGYT
v_call: TRBV6-6; j_call: TRBJ2-7; cdr3_aa: ASTHTQGSHEQY
v_call: TRBV7-9; j_call: TRBJ1-1; cdr3_aa: ASSLMNTEAF
v_call: TRBV7-2; j_call: TRBJ1-6; cdr3_aa: ASSLVPGANSPLH
v_call: TRBV6-5; j_call: TRBJ1-2; cdr3_aa: ASSYRGPGYGYT
v_call: TRBV14; j_call: TRBJ2-7; cdr3_aa: ASSQFQGEQY
v_call: TRBV5-1; j_call: TRBJ1-6; cdr3_aa: ASSLGGESSPLH
v_call: TRBV28; j_call: TRBJ2-4; cdr3_aa: ASSFSGSMSKNIQY
v_call: TRBV11-2; j_call: TRBJ2-7; cdr3_aa: ASSLASISYEQY
v_call: TRBV30; j_call: TRBJ2-3; cdr3_aa: ASETGTDTQY
v_call: TRBV5-4; j_call: TRBJ2-1; cdr3_aa: ASSLESVSSYNEQF
v_call: TRBV29-1; j_call: TRBJ2-3; cdr3_aa: SCRDRETDTQY
v_call: TRBV27; j_call: TRBJ1-1; cdr3_aa: ASSPRQDSFEAF
v_call: TRBV6-1; j_call: TRBJ2-7; cdr3_aa: ASSPSYEQY
v_call: TRBV11-2; j_call: TRBJ1-3; cdr3_aa: ASSLDWDRVSGNTIY
v_call: TRBV29-1; j_call: TRBJ1-2; cdr3_aa: SVGGSLTNYGYT
v_call: TRBV19; j_call: TRBJ1-1; cdr3_aa: ASSIAGFNTEAF
v_call: TRBV19; j_call: TRBJ1-2; cdr3_aa: ASDPTGANYGYT
v_call: TRBV7-8; j_call: TRBJ2-7; cdr3_aa: ASSWAVSGGAYEQY
v_call: TRBV27; j_call: TRBJ1-1; cdr3_aa: ASKFLGYTEAF